The 28 T cell receptor beta chains below all came from one sample that was sequenced in a study of cytomegalovirus exposure and HLA in healthy donors. Both 60 Vbeta primers and 13 Jbeta primers went into the PCR. Profiled with immunoSEQ multiplex PCR; TCRdb holds only in-frame clones, not every one. This table holds 160,000 or so clones, around 78% found once. Source material: PBMCs. These receptors were obtained from a woman aged 40 to 50 in good health and CMV-seropositive.

The chain uses TRBV7-9 and TRBJ1-2; TRBD1 agrees at 7 bases. The CDR3 covers 16 residues. Losses at the gene ends were 5 bases for V and 7 bases for J; bases not matched to a gene: 16. From germline, CDR1 is SEHNR and CDR2 FQNEAQ (reference sequence). The CDR3 DNA reads as TGTGCCAGCAGCCCGACACCGCCCCTGACAGGGCCTGGCTACACCTTC. Translated: CASSPTPPLTGPGYTF.

This clone showed up just a few times. V is TRBV7-6 and J is TRBJ2-2; 8 bases align to TRBD2. The junction had 8 bases not matched to a gene; V was cut back by 5 bases and J by 6 bases. The CDR3 is 15 amino acids. CDR1 and CDR2 (germline): SGHVS, FNYEAQ. This CDR3 reads CASSRGTSVPGELFF. In DNA, the CDR3 is TGTGCCAGCAGCAGAGGGACTAGTGTCCCCGGGGAGCTGTTTTTT.

The rearrangement uses TRBV11-1 and TRBJ1-1; no clear D gene. Germline CDR1 reads SGHAT; CDR2 reads FQDESV (reference sequence). Trimming took 5 bases from V and 1 from J, leaving 11 bases between them. This CDR3 region has 14 residues. The CDR3 sequence is CASSLVAPNTEAFF. In DNA, the CDR3 is TGTGCCAGCAGCCTTGTGGCTCCGAACACTGAAGCTTTCTTT.

The chain carries TRBV30 and TRBJ2-7; no firm D call. The V end was cut by 2 bases, the J end by 0 bases, with 8 bases between. CDR1 and CDR2 (germline): GTSNPN, SVGIG (reference sequence). The CDR3 is 13 amino acids. The CDR3, as DNA: TGTGCCTGGAGTCGAGCGAACTCCTACGAGCAGTACTTC. Its translation: CAWSRANSYEQYF. Supplemented by reference TRBV30 and TRBJ2-7, the full variable domain reads SQTIHQWPATLVQPVGSPLSLECTVEGTSNPNLYWYRQAAGRGLQLLFYSVGIGQISSEVPQNLSASRPQDRQFILSSKKLLLSDSGFYLCAWSRANSYEQYFGPGTRLTVT.

This clone has just one count. The genes are TRBV19 and TRBJ2-2; D possibly corresponds to TRBD2 (5 bases). Trimming took 5 bases from V and 0 from J, leaving 13 bases between them. Germline values: CDR1 LNHDA, CDR2 SQIVND (reference sequence). This CDR3 comprises 16 residues. CDR3 bases: TGTGCCAGTAGTCTCGCTAGCCGGACGAACACCGGGGAGCTGTTTTTT. Protein product: CASSLASRTNTGELFF.

The chain carries TRBV20-1 and TRBJ1-2, with 9 positions matching TRBD1. Germline V lookup: CDR1 DFQATT, CDR2 SNEGSKA (reference sequence). The CDR3 runs 11 residues. Germline trimming cut 4 bases from V and 7 bases from J; bases unmatched to any gene: 1. CDR3 DNA: TGCAGTGCTAAGACAGGGGGTGGCTACACCTTC. Translating it yields CSAKTGGGYTF.

Here the CDR3 reads CASSLDRGRAFF. Here the CDR3 DNA reads TGTGCCAGCAGCTTGGACAGGGGGAGAGCTTTCTTT. The V call is TRBV7-2, the J call TRBJ1-1; 10 bases agree with TRBD1. The CDR3 is made up of 12 amino acids. The V gene's germline CDR1 is SGHTA and CDR2 FQGNSA. The ends lost 3 bases at V and 10 bases at J; junction bases unmatched: 2.

This sequence joins TRBV15 and TRBJ1-5; D ambiguous. CDR1 and CDR2 (germline): LNHNV, YYDKDF (reference sequence). Trimming took off 0 bases at V and 6 bases at J, with 9 bases between the two ends. The CDR3 has 14 amino acids. Here the CDR3 reads CATSRDGRGQPQHF. For the CDR3, the DNA is TGTGCCACCAGCAGAGATGGGCGGGGTCAGCCCCAGCATTTT.

The table lists this clone with a count of one. The chain is built from TRBV2 and TRBJ2-3; TRBD1 might be the D (5 bases). V was trimmed by 2 bases and J by 7 bases, leaving 16 bases between them. The CDR3 runs 15 residues. Germline V gene lookup returns CDR1 SNHLY and CDR2 FYNNEI. Here the CDR3 reads CASSERGILRNTQYF. CDR3 DNA: TGTGCCAGCAGTGAAAGGGGTATTCTTCGGAATACGCAGTATTTT.

J is TRBJ2-5 and V is TRBV6-5; TRBD1 might be the D (6 bases). The CDR3 length is 15 residues. From germline, CDR1 is MNHEY and CDR2 SVGAGI. V was pared by 4 bases and J by 5 bases, with 17 bases between. CDR3 region: CASSSSQGKGETQYF. The CDR3, as DNA: TGTGCCAGCAGTTCCTCACAGGGAAAGGGGGAGACCCAGTACTTC.

On this clone: The germline gene is not matched at one end of the junction; a read error may be the cause. The chain has TRBV7-9 and TRBJ2-3, with 9 bases matching TRBD1. In germline, CDR1 is SEHNR, CDR2 FQNEAQ (reference sequence). The CDR3 contains 16 residues. The CDR3 region is CSSSSTGGAGLDTQYF. CDR3 sequence (DNA): TGTTCCAGCAGTTCTACAGGGGGCGCGGGTTTGGATACGCAGTATTTT.

The chain links TRBV6-1 to TRBJ2-1, with D tentatively TRBD1 (6 bases). Germline-derived CDR1 and CDR2 are MNHNS and SASEGT. This CDR3 contains 13 residues. V lost 3 bases to trimming and J lost 10 bases, with 13 bases between them. CDR3 amino acids: CASSENRAGEQFF. DNA for the CDR3: TGTGCCAGCAGTGAGAACAGGGCAGGAGAGCAGTTCTTC.

The V call is TRBV2, the J call TRBJ2-7; 8 bases agree with TRBD2. CDR1 and CDR2 from the germline V gene are SNHLY and FYNNEI. Trimming cost V 8 bases and J 5 bases; bases outside gene matches: 11. The CDR3 runs 14 residues. For the CDR3, the DNA is TGTGCCAGCGGGCGGGGACTAGTGGTCGACGAGCAGTACTTC. It yields the protein CASGRGLVVDEQYF.

The J gene is TRBJ1-5, the V gene TRBV30; TRBD1 might be the D (5 bases). The CDR3 sequence is 14 residues long. Per germline, CDR1 GTSNPN and CDR2 SVGIG (reference sequence). V lost 0 bases and J lost 7, with 13 bases in between. As DNA, the CDR3 is TGTGCCTGGAGTGTACGGGGGGGAGACCAGCCCCAGCATTTT. Residues: CAWSVRGGDQPQHF.

The chain combines TRBV7-8 with TRBJ1-6, with TRBD1 matching 8 bases. The germline V gene encodes CDR1 SGHVS and CDR2 FQNEAQ. CDR3 size: 21 residues. The junction had 18 bases not matched to a gene; V was cut back by 5 bases and J by 0 bases. The CDR3, as DNA: TGTGCCAGCAGCGCCCTATGGGGACAGGCAAGGGGAAGCTCCTATAATTCACCCCTCCACTTT. Translation: CASSALWGQARGSSYNSPLHF.

The rearrangement links TRBV9 to TRBJ2-2, with 10 bases fitting TRBD1. CDR1 is SGDLS and CDR2 is YYNGEE in the germline V gene. J lost 7 bases, V lost 0 bases, and 6 bases had no gene match. The CDR3 is 16 residues long. The DNA of the CDR3 is TGTGCCAGCAGCGTAGGCGGGACAGGGGTTGACGGGGAGCTGTTTTTT. This translates into CASSVGGTGVDGELFF.

Details on this clone: One junction end does not reproduce the germline sequence, and a read error may be involved. Within the sample, other DNA sequences also encode this same CDR3. The chain is built from TRBV5-1 and TRBJ1-2, with 7 bases fitting TRBD1. CDR3 size: 15 residues. Germline assignment: CDR1 SGHRS and CDR2 YFSETQ. CDR3 protein: CASSLGQKNNYGYTF. The DNA of the CDR3 is TGCGCCAGCAGTTTGGGACAGAAGAATAACTATGGCTACACCTTC.

J is TRBJ2-2 and V is TRBV13; weak D call: TRBD2 (6 bases). Trimming shortened V by 5 bases and J by 1 base, and 14 bases separated the two germline ends. Germline CDR1 is PRHDT and CDR2 is FYEKMQ (reference sequence). The CDR3 is 16 amino acids. The DNA of the CDR3 is TGTGCCAGCAGCAGACCGGGGGAGCGGAACACCGGGGAGCTGTTTTTT. It encodes CASSRPGERNTGELFF.

The chain recombines TRBV27 with TRBJ1-5; the D gene is possibly TRBD1 (5 bases). Germline assignment: CDR1 MNHEY and CDR2 SMNVEV (reference sequence). Trimming stripped 6 bases from V and 6 bases from J, with 18 bases between. The length of the CDR3 is 15 residues. DNA of the CDR3: TGTGCCAGCAGCACCGGCGACAGCCGAATTCAGCCCCAGCATTTT. Amino acids: CASSTGDSRIQPQHF.

V gene TRBV5-4 combines with J gene TRBJ2-1; TRBD1 is a possible D gene (6 bases). The CDR3 is 16 residues long. Germline V gene lookup returns CDR1 SGHNT and CDR2 YYREEE (reference sequence). Trimming removed 1 base from V and 4 bases from J, with 15 bases in between. This CDR3 is CASSLPPGQSYNEQFF. The CDR3 coding sequence is TGTGCCAGCAGCTTGCCGCCTGGACAGTCGTACAATGAGCAGTTCTTC.

The chain recombines TRBV7-2 with TRBJ1-1, with 10 positions matching TRBD1. Losses at the gene ends were 6 bases for V and 4 bases for J; bases not matched to a gene: 8. The CDR3 is 15 residues long. CDR1 and CDR2 (germline): SGHTA, FQGNSA. The CDR3 here is CASSPGTGVGTEAFF. The CDR3 DNA reads as TGTGCCAGCAGTCCAGGGACAGGGGTTGGCACTGAAGCTTTCTTT.

The V call is TRBV18, the J call TRBJ1-2; unclear D gene. V gave up 2 bases and J gave up 4 bases, with 14 bases separating them. In germline, CDR1 is KGHSH, CDR2 LQKENI. This CDR3 comprises 15 residues. CDR3 nucleotides: TGTGCCAGCTCACCAGAGGCCAGTGCTATCTATGGCTACACCTTC. It yields the protein CASSPEASAIYGYTF. The full variable domain, rest sourced from reference TRBV18 and TRBJ1-2, is NAGVMQNPRHLVRRRGQEARLRCSPMKGHSHVYWYRQLPEEGLKFMVYLQKENIIDESGMPKERFSAEFPKEGPSILRIQQVVRGDSAAYFCASSPEASAIYGYTFGSGTRLTVV.

This clone was detected only once. V usage is TRBV7-7 and J usage is TRBJ2-2; 7 bases fit TRBD1. With 4 bases clipped from V and 4 bases from J, the junction kept 3 bases outside the gene matches. The CDR3 consists of 14 residues. Per the germline V gene, CDR1 is SSHAT and CDR2 is FNYEAQ (reference sequence). The CDR3: CASSSPGGTGELFF. The CDR3 DNA reads as TGTGCCAGCAGCTCCCCAGGGGGCACCGGGGAGCTGTTTTTT.

The rearrangement links TRBV2 to TRBJ2-3, with D possibly TRBD2 on 5 matching bases. The germline gives CDR1 SNHLY, CDR2 FYNNEI. The CDR3 runs 14 residues. V lost 4 bases and J lost 4, with 12 bases in between. The CDR3 is CASSGSSVADTQYF. CDR3 bases: TGTGCCAGCAGTGGTAGTAGCGTGGCAGATACGCAGTATTTT. The full variable domain, rest sourced from reference TRBV2 and TRBJ2-3, is EPEVTQTPSHQVTQMGQEVILRCVPISNHLYFYWYRQILGQKVEFLVSFYNNEISEKSEIFDDQFSVERPDGSNFTLKIRSTKLEDSAMYFCASSGSSVADTQYFGPGTRLTVL.

DNA for the CDR3: TGTGCCTCGATGCGCGACAGGGCGTTTGTAAATGGCTACACCTTC. This sequence encodes CASMRDRAFVNGYTF. The chain is built from TRBV30 and TRBJ1-2, with 7 positions matching TRBD1. V shed 7 bases and J 6 bases; nucleotides not matched to a gene: 17. The CDR3 sequence is 15 residues long. The V gene's germline CDR1 is GTSNPN and CDR2 SVGIG (reference sequence).

This clone was counted only a few times. This rearrangement joins TRBV7-9 to TRBJ1-3, with a possible D match to TRBD1 (5 bases). Trimming pared 2 bases from V and 2 bases from J, leaving 13 bases between. The germline CDR1 and CDR2 sequences are SEHNR and FQNEAQ (reference sequence). The length of the CDR3 is 16 residues. In nucleotides, the CDR3 is TGTGCCAGCAGCTTATTCGGGGGGTACGCTGGAAACACCATATATTTT. Amino acids: CASSLFGGYAGNTIYF. Combining the CDR3 with reference TRBV7-9 and TRBJ1-3 gives the whole variable domain DTGVSQNPRHKITKRGQNVTFRCDPISEHNRLYWYRQTLGQGPEFLTYFQNEAQLEKSRLLSDRFSAERPKGSFSTLEIQRTEQGDSAMYLCASSLFGGYAGNTIYFGEGSWLTVV.

The chain recombines TRBV28 with TRBJ2-3; 7 nucleotides match TRBD2. V was pared by 5 bases and J by 5 bases, with 10 bases of the junction left unmatched. This CDR3 comprises 15 residues. CDR1 MDHEN and CDR2 SYDVKM come from the germline V gene. The CDR3 loop is CASSPTGGQGDTQYF. The CDR3 bases are TGTGCCAGCAGTCCCACGGGGGGTCAGGGAGATACGCAGTATTTT.

The chain combines TRBV27 with TRBJ1-5; 8 bases fit TRBD1. From germline, CDR1 is MNHEY and CDR2 SMNVEV (reference sequence). J lost 4 bases, V lost 5 bases, and 13 bases had no gene match. This CDR3 contains 17 residues. Here the CDR3 reads CASSPVGVQGANQPQHF. The DNA for the CDR3 is TGTGCCAGCAGTCCGGTTGGGGTTCAGGGGGCAAATCAGCCCCAGCATTTT.